This entry is about one TCR beta chain. The antigen it binds to is not known. Qualities for individual bases were not recorded, and no much larger clone is one base off. The immunoSEQ Assay, a bias-controlled multiplex PCR, was used to amplify TCRbeta CDR3 regions from genomic DNA. The study's processing was this. The number of nucleated cells in each sample was estimated by amplification of reference gene primers within the assay. To quantify the absolute abundance of each unique TCRbeta CDR3 rearrangement, sequence reads were collapsed and filtered. For each sample, productive Simpson clonality was calculated as the square root of Simpson's diversity index over productive rearrangements. Held by TCRdb, this immuneACCESS table contains in-frame sequences only and omits some clones. Under half of the omission traces to an unresolved V gene where checked; the cause of the rest is unknown. V and J calls and clone size follow that table, whereas D and trimming were derived from the DNA. This sample gives about 140,000 clones in total; around nine tenths of them show up just once. Over 9.5% of the sample lies in the top ten.

Collaborating institutions collected whole blood in K2EDTA tubes following their own protocols. For TCRbeta analysis, collaborator samples were shipped as frozen whole blood, as isolated PBMCs, or as DNA extracted from either sample type. The data were obtained in a study of blood T cell repertoires in COVID-19 (dated by TCRdb to the early 2020s). With respect to the entire study: Collaborator samples came from the United States, Italy and Spain and covered acute and convalescent phases of COVID-19. The material from the prospective study consisted of cDNA or gDNA derived from T cells, B-cell-depleted T cells, or PBMCs. A freely available public database, intended as a resource for researchers studying the immune response to SARS-CoV-2, is where the repertoires were released. The samples were drawn from the first 160 participants of the ongoing ImmuneRACE study and from roughly 1,300 subjects provided by 6 global collaborators. Subjects who had been exposed to COVID-19, were actively infected with it, or had recovered from it provided the deeply sampled blood TCRbeta repertoires that made up the dataset. Sample metadata almost always included a de-identified subject ID, COVID-19 status, age in years and sex. Where available, HLA class I and class II types were taken from metadata supplied by the sample provider and were not determined by assay-based typing. Study-level results and caveats: The quantity of clinical and demographic metadata differed by source and by participant and was supplied without curation.

The cysteine opens and the phenylalanine closes a CDR3 of 15 amino acids. The entry retains the CDR3 DNA only, 45 bases that are in frame from base 1. The germline V gene (reference sequence) specifies LNHDA as CDR1 and SQIVND as CDR2. Trimming removed 3 bases from V and 2 bases from J, leaving 11 bases between the germline ends. This clonotype originated in a man over 45 with active or convalescent COVID-19. This chain is built from TRBV19 and TRBJ2-1, with the D gene call left open. Material: peripheral blood. The CDR3 region reads CASSIGSGTYNEQFF. The DNA sequence is TGTGCCAGTAGTATCGGTTCAGGAACCTACAATGAGCAGTTCTTC. Joined to the reference TRBV19 and TRBJ2-1 proteins, this CDR3 gives the full variable domain: DGGITQSPKYLFRKEGQNVTLSCEQNLNHDAMYWYRQDPGQGLRLIYYSQIVNDFQKGDIAEGYSVSREKKESFPLTVTSAQKNPTAFYLCASSIGSGTYNEQFFGPGTRLTVL.